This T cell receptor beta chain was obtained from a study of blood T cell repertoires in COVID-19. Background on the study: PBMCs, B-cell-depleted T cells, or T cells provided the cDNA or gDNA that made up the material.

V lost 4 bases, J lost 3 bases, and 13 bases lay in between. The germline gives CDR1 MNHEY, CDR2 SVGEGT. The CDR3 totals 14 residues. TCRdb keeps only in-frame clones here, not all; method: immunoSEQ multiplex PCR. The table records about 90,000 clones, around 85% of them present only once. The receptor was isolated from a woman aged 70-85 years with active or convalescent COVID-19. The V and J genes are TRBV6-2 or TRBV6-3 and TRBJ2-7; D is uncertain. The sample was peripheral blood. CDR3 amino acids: CASSSFSGRYEQYF. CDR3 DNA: TGTGCCAGCAGTTCATTTTCAGGTCGCTACGAGCAGTACTTC.